One sample yielded the 5 T cell receptor beta chains listed below, sequenced in a study of blood T cells in healthy people across ages. The use of a sample-barcoded 5' primer and a J-beta primer mix characterized a second PCR of roughly 7 to 11 cycles. TCRdb fed the 5' RACE reads into MiXCR, producing one record per CDR3 protein. The data contain 600,000 to 850,000 distinct CDR3 sequences, 35% to 45% of them singletons. The sample was blood. Receptor source: a woman aged 55-69 years in good health.

In this sample, this clonotype turned up many times. The chain combines TRBV5-1 with TRBJ1-6; no definite D call. Between the trimmed V and J ends, which lost 3 bases and 7 bases, there was a span of 17 bases. Per the germline V gene, CDR1 is SGHRS and CDR2 is YFSETQ. CDR3 length: 16 residues. The CDR3 loop reads CASSSQARNVNSPLHF. The CDR3 DNA reads TGCGCCAGCAGCTCCCAGGCTAGAAATGTAAATTCACCCCTCCACTTT.

This clonotype was seen once. This may stem from a read error, because a much larger clone lies one nucleotide away. This chain connects TRBV4-2 to TRBJ2-3; D is possibly TRBD2 (5 bases). Germline CDR1 and CDR2: LGHNA and YNFKEQ. This CDR3 spans 13 amino acids. The CDR3 bases are TGTGGCACTGGCGGGTCCGGCACAGATACGCAGTATTTT. Encoded protein: CGTGGSGTDTQYF.

This clonotype has more than one count but fewer than ten. The gene calls are TRBV4-3 and TRBJ2-5; TRBD2 matches at 11 bases. Germline V gene data show CDR1 as LGHNA and CDR2 as YSLEER. J gave up 11 bases and V 3 bases, and 14 bases lay outside the gene matches. The CDR3 length is 16 residues. CDR3 DNA: TGCGCCAGCAGCCACCTAGCGGGAGGCGCCTACAATGAGCAGTACTTC. It translates to CASSHLAGGAYNEQYF.

The rearrangement links TRBV5-5 to TRBJ1-5, with 9 bases lining up with TRBD1. V lost 4 bases and J lost 2; bases outside the gene matches: 4. The germline V gene encodes CDR1 SGHKS and CDR2 YYEKEE (reference sequence). This CDR3 spans 15 amino acids. The CDR3 spells CASSEWTGGNQPQHF. The CDR3 DNA is TGTGCCAGCAGCGAGTGGACAGGGGGCAATCAGCCCCAGCATTTT.

This clonotype was observed a single time. The chain has TRBV7-8 and TRBJ2-1; 9 positions agree with TRBD2. The V and J ends lost 5 bases and 8 bases, in that order; junction bases with no gene match: 10. Germline lookup yields CDR1 SGHVS and CDR2 FQNEAQ. CDR3 length: 15 residues. In DNA, the CDR3 is TGTGCCAGCAGCATAATCGGCGGGAGGGAGGATGAGCAGTTCTTC. This gives the protein CASSIIGGREDEQFF.